Here is one TCR beta chain with its context. Its matching antigen is unknown. The sample belongs to a study of regulatory dendritic cells for organ transplantation. Naive CD45RA+ and memory CD45RO+ CD4+ or CD8+ T cells were FACS-sorted. The method was immunoSEQ multiplex PCR; TCRdb's version includes in-frame clones alone and lacks a portion of them. This sample has around 30,000 clones, with over 60% found just once. Findings and caveats of the study: Among resting subsets, memory CD8+ cells contained the most alloreactive clonotypes. Between individuals, the alloreactive memory CD8+ T cell pool differed considerably.

CDR1 is MNHNY, CDR2 SVGAGI, per germline (reference sequence). V dropped 6 bases and J dropped 3 bases, with 14 bases sitting between them. The CDR3 spans 14 residues. The source material was memory CD4+ T cells from blood. Subset specified: CD45RO+ memory T cells. The origin of this receptor is a human donor in good health. The chain couples TRBV6-6 to TRBJ1-2; D is undetermined. The DNA for the CDR3 is TGTGCCAGCAGCCTGGACGAGGGCCACTATGGCTACACCTTC. Its translation: CASSLDEGHYGYTF.